What follows are 14 T cell receptor beta chains derived from one specimen sequenced in a study of response to subunit inactivated influenza vaccine. TCRdb re-called the RT-PCR reads through MiXCR, storing one row per CDR3 protein. Among 800,000 to 1,000,000 distinct CDR3 sequences listed, around 20% were seen once. Source: PBMCs from blood, taken more than 4 days after vaccination. The origin of the receptors is a man aged 45-65 years who received an inactivated influenza vaccine.

In its sample, this clonotype was seen once. This chain connects TRBV6-2 or TRBV6-3 to TRBJ2-5; D possibly corresponds to TRBD2 (5 bases). V was shortened by 6 bases and J by 5 bases, with 19 bases between the two germline ends. Germline V gene sequence: CDR1 MNHEY, CDR2 SVGEGT. The length of the CDR3 is 15 residues. The chain's CDR3 is CASSEQRDFGETQYF. The CDR3 DNA reads as TGTGCCAGCAGCGAACAGAGGGATTTCGGGGAGACCCAGTACTTC.

The chain employs TRBV13 and TRBJ1-4, with D perhaps matching TRBD1 (6 bases). Germline V gene data show CDR1 as PRHDT and CDR2 as FYEKMQ (reference sequence). The CDR3 is 14 residues long. V lost 5 bases and J lost 8, with 15 bases in between. The DNA of the CDR3 is TGTGCCAGCAGCCAAAGGGGGGGTAGCGAAAAACTGTTTTTT. This translates into CASSQRGGSEKLFF.

The chain uses TRBV19 and TRBJ1-5; TRBD1 is a possible D gene (5 bases). The CDR3 runs 14 residues. V was shortened by 5 bases and J by 0 bases, with 8 bases between the two germline ends. Per germline, CDR1 LNHDA and CDR2 SQIVND (reference sequence). The CDR3 DNA is TGTGCCAGTAGTTACCAGGGTAGCAATCAGCCCCAGCATTTT. It encodes CASSYQGSNQPQHF.

The CDR3 DNA is TGTGCCATCAGGGACTCGGGGGCCAACGTCCTGACTTTC. It specifies CAIRDSGANVLTF. V is TRBV10-3 and J is TRBJ2-6; weak D call: TRBD2 (5 bases). The CDR3 has 13 amino acids. The V gene lost 6 bases and the J gene lost 4 bases, with 7 bases spanning the gap. From germline, CDR1 is ENHRY and CDR2 SYGVKD.

The chain combines TRBV12-3 or TRBV12-4 with TRBJ2-5; D perhaps matches TRBD2 (6 bases). The CDR3 is made up of 16 amino acids. The ends were cut back, 6 bases at V and 3 bases at J, with 20 bases in the middle. CDR3 sequence: CASSPGERPEKETQYF. DNA of the CDR3: TGTGCCAGCAGCCCGGGGGAACGGCCGGAGAAAGAGACCCAGTACTTC.

This clonotype came up a few times. The J gene is TRBJ2-6, the V gene TRBV6-2 or TRBV6-3; D call uncertain. This CDR3 spans 18 amino acids. V gave up 7 bases and J gave up 1 base, with 20 bases separating them. Per the germline V gene, CDR1 is MNHEY and CDR2 is SVGEGT. The CDR3: CASIPIRAVKSGANVLTF. The CDR3 DNA follows: TGTGCCAGCATTCCGATTAGGGCAGTCAAATCTGGGGCCAACGTCCTGACTTTC.

This chain's CDR3 is CASQPDREQETQYF. CDR3 bases: TGTGCCAGCCAACCCGACAGGGAACAAGAGACCCAGTACTTC. This chain links TRBV2 with TRBJ2-5; 7 bases fit TRBD1. After removal of 8 bases from V and 2 bases from J, the junction contained 8 bases not matched to a gene. From germline, CDR1 is SNHLY and CDR2 FYNNEI. The CDR3 contains 14 residues.

The chain couples TRBV29-1 to TRBJ2-5, with a weak D call TRBD2 (5 bases). From germline, CDR1 is SQVTM and CDR2 ANQGSEA. This CDR3 is built from 12 residues. The V and J ends lost 4 bases and 7 bases respectively, with 13 bases between them. CDR3 in amino acids: CSVGAGERTQYF. CDR3 bases: TGCAGCGTTGGGGCTGGGGAGAGGACCCAGTACTTC. Together with reference TRBV29-1 and TRBJ2-5, the CDR3 gives the full variable domain: SAVISQKPSRDICQRGTSLTIQCQVDSQVTMMFWYRQQPGQSLTLIATANQGSEATYESGFVIDKFPISRPNLTFSTLTVSNMSPEDSSIYLCSVGAGERTQYFGPGTRLLVL.

This clonotype was recorded a few times. V gene TRBV30 combines with J gene TRBJ2-5, with D perhaps TRBD1 (5 bases). Germline lookup yields CDR1 GTSNPN and CDR2 SVGIG (reference sequence). The CDR3 length is 13 residues. The ends were cut back, 2 bases at V and 4 bases at J, with 11 bases in the middle. The CDR3 region has the DNA TGTGCCTGGAGTCTTCATCAGGGAGAGACCCAGTACTTC. Amino acids: CAWSLHQGETQYF.

The chain employs TRBV14 and TRBJ2-5; D is possibly TRBD1 (6 bases). V shed 1 base and J shed 5 bases, with 20 bases lying between them. The CDR3 has 17 amino acids. Germline V gives CDR1 SGHDN, CDR2 FVKESK. This CDR3 is CASSQVVSRGSKETQYF. The CDR3 DNA sequence: TGTGCCAGCAGCCAAGTTGTTTCCAGGGGATCCAAGGAGACCCAGTACTTC.

V usage is TRBV12-3 or TRBV12-4 and J usage is TRBJ1-2; D unresolved. Trimming took 3 bases from V and 2 from J, leaving 13 bases between them. This CDR3 has 15 residues. The CDR3 reads CASSFLRGSNYGYTF. The CDR3 bases are TGTGCCAGCAGTTTTCTTCGGGGATCAAACTATGGCTACACCTTC.

This CDR3 reads CASSQGGAMQFF. As DNA, the CDR3 is TGCGCCAGCAGCCAAGGAGGCGCTATGCAGTTCTTC. The genes are TRBV4-3 and TRBJ2-1; no definite D call. Germline values: CDR1 LGHNA, CDR2 YSLEER. With 1 base removed from V and 12 bases from J, the gap between germline ends came to 10 bases. This CDR3 has 12 amino acids.

This clonotype has a count of ten or more. The rearrangement links TRBV7-3 to TRBJ2-1; D uncertain. The CDR3 has 13 residues. CDR1 and CDR2 (germline): SGHTA, FQGTGA. Trimming shortened V by 1 base and J by 4 bases, and 5 bases separated the two germline ends. The CDR3 region has the DNA TGTGCCAGCAGCTTAAACCAATACAATGAGCAGTTCTTC. It yields the protein CASSLNQYNEQFF. The full variable domain, rest sourced from reference TRBV7-3 and TRBJ2-1, is GAGVSQTPSNKVTEKGKYVELRCDPISGHTALYWYRQSLGQGPEFLIYFQGTGAADDSGLPNDRFFAVRPEGSVSTLKIQRTERGDSAVYLCASSLNQYNEQFFGPGTRLTVL.

A few counts support this clonotype. This sequence joins TRBV12-3 or TRBV12-4 and TRBJ2-7; the match to TRBD1 covers 9 bases. The CDR3 totals 17 residues. With V trimmed by 2 bases and J by 0 bases, 8 bases remained unmatched. The CDR3 nucleotides are TGTGCCAGCAGTTTAAGGACAGGGGTGCGGGACTCCTACGAGCAGTACTTC. This codes for CASSLRTGVRDSYEQYF.